The rows below give T cell receptor beta chains drawn from one sample of a study of resident and recirculating memory T cells in vitiligo. Method: immunoSEQ multiplex PCR; TCRdb's copy keeps in-frame clones and lacks some. The sample records roughly 76,000 clones, about nine tenths being singletons. The sample comprised blood. The receptors shown here come from a male donor with vitiligo. CDR3s include the opening cysteine and the closing phenylalanine or tryptophan.

v_gene	j_gene	CDR3aa
TRBV5-4	TRBJ2-1	CASSQTGGAENEQFF
TRBV6-5	TRBJ1-5	CASRALTDANQPQHF
TRBV6-1	TRBJ2-7	CASRDRQVTYEQYF
TRBV7-2	TRBJ2-7	CASSLGGSGYEQYF
TRBV19	TRBJ1-5	CASSDISNQPQHF
TRBV10-3	TRBJ2-7	CAISLGQATYEQYF
TRBV4-1	TRBJ2-1	CASRPSPGLAGNEQFF
TRBV6-5	TRBJ1-1	CASSYSTVGAVSEAFF
TRBV4-3	TRBJ2-7	CASSHAPGRGYEQYF
TRBV6-5	TRBJ1-3	CASSYMLGRNTIYF
TRBV7-2	TRBJ2-5	CASSWQRGGIQETQYF
TRBV5-1	TRBJ2-7	CASSLTGWVSYEQYF
TRBV4-1	TRBJ1-2	CASSPRPEAYRENNYGYTF
TRBV23-1	TRBJ1-5	CASTHYGTDNQPQHF
TRBV6-5	TRBJ2-7	CASSPSGGGYEQYF
TRBV15	TRBJ2-1	CATSRERGVYNEQFF
TRBV27	TRBJ1-1	CASRLTGGTEAFF
TRBV27	TRBJ2-5	CASSLAKRATQYF
TRBV7-2	TRBJ1-1	CASSLHRGAEAFF
TRBV30	TRBJ1-1	CAWNNPGRGEGTEAFF
TRBV18	TRBJ2-7	CASSPSGGGSYEQYF
TRBV19	TRBJ2-4	CASSIRESAKNIQYF
TRBV5-6	TRBJ1-2	CASSLGQILIYGYTF
TRBV6-5	TRBJ1-1	CASSPTLQLNTEAFF
TRBV4-3	TRBJ2-1	CASSQDGGRANRQFF
TRBV19	TRBJ1-3	CASSTRQYSGNTIYF
TRBV5-1	TRBJ1-5	CASSFGTGINQPQHF
TRBV11-2	TRBJ1-2	CASSSPGQGRYGYTF
TRBV7-3	TRBJ2-1	CASSLSGGVEEQFF
TRBV2	TRBJ2-1	CASSVRLAGDAGFF
TRBV12-5	TRBJ1-2	CASGLAQVDRVYGYTF
TRBV5-1	TRBJ2-2	CASSFKLQANTGELFF
TRBV20-1	TRBJ1-2	CSARADYGYTF
TRBV6-6	TRBJ1-5	CASSSGTNQPQHF
TRBV7-2	TRBJ2-3	CASSLGLAGVTDTQYF